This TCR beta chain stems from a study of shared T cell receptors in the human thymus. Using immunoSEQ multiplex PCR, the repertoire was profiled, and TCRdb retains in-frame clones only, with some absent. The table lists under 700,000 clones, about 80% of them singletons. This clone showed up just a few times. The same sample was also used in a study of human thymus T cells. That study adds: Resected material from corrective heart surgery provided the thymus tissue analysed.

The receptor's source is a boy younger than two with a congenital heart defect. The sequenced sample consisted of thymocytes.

CDR3 DNA: TGTGCCAGCAGCCAGGGGACTAGCGGGAGTTATTACAATGAGCAGTTCTTC. Encoded protein: CASSQGTSGSYYNEQFF. V is TRBV13 and J is TRBJ2-1; 14 nucleotides match TRBD2. With 5 bases clipped from V and 4 bases from J, the junction kept 7 bases outside the gene matches. Germline assignment: CDR1 PRHDT and CDR2 FYEKMQ (reference sequence). The CDR3 spans 17 residues.